The 17 T cell receptor beta chains below come from one sample, sequenced in a study of T cell responses to AZD1222 COVID-19 vaccine. The method was immunoSEQ multiplex PCR; TCRdb's version includes in-frame clones alone and lacks a portion of them. The repertoire holds more than 85,000 clones, with around nine tenths as singletons. Sequencing was performed on peripheral blood, taken 28 days after the second AZD1222 dose. The receptors originated from an adult who received the AZD1222 COVID-19 vaccine.

The chain employs TRBV2 and TRBJ2-1; the D is unclear. The CDR3 consists of 12 residues. V was clipped by 6 bases and J by 12 bases, with 15 bases between them. Looked up from germline, CDR1 is SNHLY and CDR2 is FYNNEI. CDR3 DNA: TGTGCCAGCAGCGACTTGGCGGAATGGCAGTTCTTC. This gives the protein CASSDLAEWQFF.

This chain joins TRBV7-6 and TRBJ2-2, with a possible D match to TRBD1 (5 bases). This CDR3 has 13 residues. Trimming pared 1 base from V and 13 bases from J, leaving 13 bases between. CDR1 is SGHVS and CDR2 is FNYEAQ in the germline V gene. CDR3 loop: CASSLGGSVWLFF. DNA of the CDR3: TGTGCCAGCAGCTTAGGGGGCTCCGTGTGGCTGTTTTTT.

The J gene is TRBJ2-3, the V gene TRBV5-8; maybe TRBD1 (6 bases). V lost 0 bases and J lost 0, with 11 bases in between. The CDR3 consists of 16 residues. From germline, CDR1 is SGHTS and CDR2 YDEGEE. Here the CDR3 DNA reads TGTGCCAGCAGCTTGGCCGGCAGGGGAAGCACAGATACGCAGTATTTT. Its protein is CASSLAGRGSTDTQYF.

The V gene is TRBV6-1, the J gene TRBJ2-2; TRBD1 might be the D (6 bases). V lost 2 bases and J lost 0, with 10 bases in between. Germline V CDR1 and CDR2: MNHNS, SASEGT. The CDR3 runs to 16 residues. CDR3 region: CASSEMGAANTGELFF. In DNA form, the CDR3 reads TGTGCCAGCAGTGAAATGGGGGCCGCGAACACCGGGGAGCTGTTTTTT.

CDR3 sequence: CATRGRGNTEAFF. In nucleotides, the CDR3 is TGTGCCACCAGGGGCAGGGGGAACACTGAAGCTTTCTTT. The chain uses TRBV15 and TRBJ1-1; maybe TRBD1 (6 bases). The CDR3 has 13 residues. In germline, CDR1 is LNHNV, CDR2 YYDKDF (reference sequence). Trimming stripped 6 bases from V and 1 base from J, with 9 bases between. The variable domain in full, completed from reference TRBV15 and TRBJ1-1, reads DAMVIQNPRYQVTQFGKPVTLSCSQTLNHNVMYWYQQKSSQAPKLLFHYYDKDFNNEADTPDNFQSRRPNTSFCFLDIRSPGLGDTAMYLCATRGRGNTEAFFGQGTRLTVV.

The CDR3 coding sequence is TGTGCCAGCAGCCAAGGACAGGGGGGGAACATTCAGTACTTC. This translates into CASSQGQGGNIQYF. The chain couples TRBV27 to TRBJ2-4; 10 bases line up with TRBD1. Trimming cost V 6 bases and J 7 bases; bases outside gene matches: 6. The CDR3 is 14 residues long. Looked up from germline, CDR1 is MNHEY and CDR2 is SMNVEV (reference sequence).

V and J are TRBV18 and TRBJ1-4; possible D gene TRBD1, 5 bases. V lost 0 bases, J lost 0 bases, and 14 bases lay in between. The CDR3 sequence is 18 residues long. Germline loops: CDR1 KGHSH, CDR2 LQKENI. The CDR3 nucleotides read TGTGCCAGCTCACCACCCCTCTCGGGGGTCACAACTAATGAAAAACTGTTTTTT. Translation gives CASSPPLSGVTTNEKLFF.

V usage is TRBV2 and J usage is TRBJ2-7; D not resolved. Germline loops: CDR1 SNHLY, CDR2 FYNNEI. The CDR3 contains 12 residues. Trimming removed 4 bases from V and 4 bases from J, with 8 bases in between. In DNA form, the CDR3 reads TGTGCCAGCAGTGTAAACGGGTACGAGCAGTACTTC. This gives the protein CASSVNGYEQYF.

This clone was counted between two and nine times. In the same sample, other DNA sequences code for this CDR3. This rearrangement joins TRBV9 to TRBJ1-2; D is unresolved. The CDR3 spans 14 residues. The ends were cut back, 0 bases at V and 4 bases at J, with 10 bases in the middle. Germline V gene lookup returns CDR1 SGDLS and CDR2 YYNGEE. The CDR3 bases are TGTGCCAGCAGCGTAGACCCGGAGGGCTATGGCTACACCTTC. Translated, it gives CASSVDPEGYGYTF.

The J gene is TRBJ2-7, the V gene TRBV5-1; no clear D. V lost 1 base, J lost 7 bases, and 15 bases lay in between. This CDR3 spans 14 amino acids. Germline CDR1 is SGHRS and CDR2 is YFSETQ. Here the CDR3 DNA reads TGCGCCAGCAGCTTGTACGGTCTGGATGGAGAGCAGTACTTC. Translating it yields CASSLYGLDGEQYF.

This clone was seen more than once but under ten times. This chain joins TRBV5-5 and TRBJ1-5; D remains ambiguous. Looked up from germline, CDR1 is SGHKS and CDR2 is YYEKEE (reference sequence). Trimming removed 0 bases at V and 0 bases at J, with 7 bases between. CDR3 length: 15 amino acids. The DNA for the CDR3 is TGTGCCAGCAGCTTGGAGCCTTATAGCAATCAGCCCCAGCATTTT. Its protein is CASSLEPYSNQPQHF.

CDR3 bases: TGTGCCATCAGTGAGTCGTATCAGGGGTCGACGAGCAATCAGCCCCAGCATTTT. Protein: CAISESYQGSTSNQPQHF. The V call is TRBV10-3, the J call TRBJ1-5, with a possible D match to TRBD1 (6 bases). Trimming took 0 bases from V and 1 from J, leaving 16 bases between them. The CDR3 totals 18 residues. The germline V gene has CDR1 ENHRY and CDR2 SYGVKD.

This clone was counted only a few times. CDR3 residues: CASSYSRTSGSYEQYF. The CDR3 DNA is TGTGCCAGCAGTTACTCTCGGACTAGCGGGAGCTACGAGCAGTACTTC. The V gene is TRBV6-5, the J gene TRBJ2-7; the match to TRBD2 covers 13 bases. The CDR3 extends over 16 amino acids. Germline CDR1 reads MNHEY; CDR2 reads SVGAGI. V gave up 0 bases and J gave up 3 bases; unmatched junction bases: 2.

V and J are TRBV7-9 and TRBJ1-3; D is unresolved. The CDR3 spans 16 residues. Trimming shortened V by 7 bases and J by 1 base, and 17 bases separated the two germline ends. Per the germline V gene, CDR1 is SEHNR and CDR2 is FQNEAQ (reference sequence). The CDR3 is CASTVRNGLSGNTIYF. Here the CDR3 DNA reads TGTGCCAGCACCGTAAGGAACGGACTTTCTGGAAACACCATATATTTT.

V usage is TRBV9 and J usage is TRBJ1-2, with D tentatively TRBD1 (6 bases). Germline CDR1 is SGDLS and CDR2 is YYNGEE. CDR3 length: 15 amino acids. Between the trimmed V and J ends, which lost 3 bases and 1 base, there was a span of 13 bases. The CDR3 protein is CASSAHRELNYGYTF. The DNA of the CDR3 is TGTGCCAGCAGCGCCCACAGGGAACTTAACTATGGCTACACCTTC.

The chain carries TRBV4-2 and TRBJ2-3; 12 bases are shared with TRBD2. V gave up 2 bases and J gave up 3 bases; unmatched junction bases: 0. The CDR3 is 15 amino acids. Germline V CDR1 and CDR2: LGHNA, YNFKEQ. CDR3 loop: CASSQTSGGTDTQYF. As DNA, the CDR3 is TGTGCCAGCAGCCAAACTAGCGGGGGGACAGATACGCAGTATTTT.

V gene TRBV30 combines with J gene TRBJ1-3; D not resolved. The germline CDR1 and CDR2 sequences are GTSNPN and SVGIG (reference sequence). V was trimmed by 0 bases and J by 2 bases, leaving 11 bases between them. The CDR3 has 15 amino acids. CDR3 DNA: TGTGCCTGGAGTGTCAGAGTCCCGGCTGGAAACACCATATATTTT. Protein product: CAWSVRVPAGNTIYF.